A single sample is the source of the 10 T cell receptor beta chains below, sequenced in a study of cytomegalovirus exposure and HLA in healthy donors. Use of 60 Vbeta and 13 Jbeta primers characterized the PCR. Sequenced by immunoSEQ multiplex PCR; TCRdb stores in-frame clones only, minus some. The data show 100,000 to 150,000 clones, with about four fifths seen just once and 9% to 9.5% held by the top ten. Sequences were obtained from PBMCs. All receptors come from a woman aged 45-60 years in good health and CMV-seropositive.

The rearrangement uses TRBV4-1 and TRBJ2-7; 8 nucleotides align to TRBD1. V gave up 0 bases and J gave up 4 bases; unmatched junction bases: 2. The CDR3 is made up of 14 amino acids. Germline V gene lookup returns CDR1 MGHRA and CDR2 YSYEKL. CDR3 nucleotide sequence: TGCGCCAGCAGCCAAGAGCAGGGGGCGTACGAGCAGTACTTC. It is translated as CASSQEQGAYEQYF.

V is TRBV5-1 and J is TRBJ1-2; unclear D gene. Germline-derived CDR1 and CDR2 are SGHRS and YFSETQ. The CDR3 is 14 amino acids. The V gene lost 4 bases and the J gene lost 0 bases, with 10 bases spanning the gap. The CDR3, as DNA: TGCGCCAGCAGCCGAATCGCGGCTAACTATGGCTACACCTTC. Its protein product is CASSRIAANYGYTF.

V usage is TRBV7-2 and J usage is TRBJ2-3; D unclear. Germline assignment: CDR1 SGHTA and CDR2 FQGNSA. V lost 7 bases to trimming and J lost 10 bases, with 15 bases between them. The CDR3 contains 12 residues. In DNA, the CDR3 is TGTGCCAGCACCCCCGGCGGCGTCGCGCAGTATTTT. Its protein is CASTPGGVAQYF.

This chain links TRBV7-9 with TRBJ2-1; 10 positions match TRBD2. Trimming at V came to 4 bases and at J to 3 bases, leaving 3 bases not matched to a gene. CDR1 SEHNR and CDR2 FQNEAQ come from the germline V gene (reference sequence). The CDR3 spans 15 residues. CDR3 coding DNA: TGTGCCAGCAGCTGGACTAGCGGTGACTACAATGAGCAGTTCTTC. Protein: CASSWTSGDYNEQFF.

This chain joins TRBV4-3 and TRBJ2-4; perhaps TRBD2 as D (5 bases). CDR1 is LGHNA, CDR2 YSLEER, per germline. Trimming took 0 bases from V and 7 from J, leaving 16 bases between them. This CDR3 has 16 residues. The CDR3, as DNA: TGCGCCAGCAGCCAAGATAAAAACGGAGGTCTTAACATTCAGTACTTC. This translates into CASSQDKNGGLNIQYF.

In this sample, this clone turned up many times. The chain uses TRBV25-1 and TRBJ2-6, with D tentatively TRBD2 (6 bases). Germline V gives CDR1 MGHDK, CDR2 SYGVNS. The CDR3 spans 13 residues. V was clipped by 3 bases and J by 8 bases, with 8 bases between them. CDR3 sequence (DNA): TGTGCCAGCAGTGATGCGGGGTCCAACGTCCTGACTTTC. Its protein product is CASSDAGSNVLTF.

The rearrangement joins TRBV6-5 to TRBJ1-2; possibly TRBD1 for D (5 bases). This CDR3 spans 13 amino acids. Germline CDR1 and CDR2: MNHEY and SVGAGI. Trimming took 9 bases from V and 8 from J, leaving 19 bases between them. CDR3 sequence (DNA): TGTGCCAGTACTGACAGTCCCGAAGGGGGCTACACCTTC. Its protein product is CASTDSPEGGYTF.

The chain links TRBV19 to TRBJ1-1; perhaps TRBD1 as D (5 bases). This CDR3 has 16 amino acids. Per the germline V gene, CDR1 is LNHDA and CDR2 is SQIVND (reference sequence). Trimming removed 1 base at V and 4 bases at J, with 16 bases between. CDR3 DNA: TGTGCCAGTAGTATAGGCCCCTCGGGGGGTGGCACTGAAGCTTTCTTT. As protein: CASSIGPSGGGTEAFF.

The chain links TRBV7-6 to TRBJ2-2, with 8 bases fitting TRBD1. CDR1 is SGHVS and CDR2 is FNYEAQ in the germline V gene. CDR3 length equals 16 residues. The ends lost 5 bases at V and 8 bases at J; junction bases unmatched: 13. The CDR3: CASSTRTGTLGGELFF. The CDR3 bases are TGTGCCAGCAGCACCCGGACAGGGACCCTAGGAGGGGAGCTGTTTTTT.

This clone showed up just once. V gene TRBV7-9 combines with J gene TRBJ2-1, with TRBD2 matching over 11 bases. Germline V gene lookup returns CDR1 SEHNR and CDR2 FQNEAQ (reference sequence). The ends lost 3 bases at V and 7 bases at J; junction bases unmatched: 11. The CDR3 contains 17 residues. CDR3 coding DNA: TGTGCCAGCAGCTTCGATCGGGTAGCGGGAGGGGTAAATGAGCAGTTCTTC. As protein: CASSFDRVAGGVNEQFF.